What follows are 29 T cell receptor beta chains derived from one specimen sequenced in a study of beta chain features in type 1 diabetes. Study conclusions and caveats: Type 1 diabetes patients showed a moderate but significant shortening of TCRB CDR3s in all four CD4+ subsets.

Reverse transcribing all isolated RNA meant expressed TCRB transcripts were sequenced. Profiled with immunoSEQ multiplex PCR; TCRdb holds only in-frame clones, not every one. This repertoire shows 630,000 or so clones, over 13% found once; its top ten account for 0.035% to 0.04%. What these receptors recognize is not known. The sample consisted of naive CD4+ T cells from blood. The origin of the receptors is a man aged 18 to 30 with type 1 diabetes.

This clone was seen a few times. This chain joins TRBV4-3 and TRBJ1-6; D not resolved. The CDR3 length is 15 residues. Germline V gene lookup returns CDR1 LGHNA and CDR2 YSLEER. V gave up 4 bases and J gave up 1 base, with 8 bases separating them. DNA of the CDR3: TGCGCCAGCAGCCGAACTCGGTCCTATAATTCACCCCTCCACTTT. Encoded protein: CASSRTRSYNSPLHF.

The V and J genes are TRBV30 and TRBJ1-3; D remains ambiguous. Germline lookup yields CDR1 GTSNPN and CDR2 SVGIG (reference sequence). The CDR3 sequence is 16 residues long. V lost 3 bases and J lost 0, with 15 bases in between. The CDR3 DNA is TGTGCCTGGAGCGCAGGTGGCACCTTCTCTGGAAACACCATATATTTT. The encoded protein is CAWSAGGTFSGNTIYF. The full variable domain, its missing parts supplied by reference TRBV30 and TRBJ1-3, is SQTIHQWPATLVQPVGSPLSLECTVEGTSNPNLYWYRQAAGRGLQLLFYSVGIGQISSEVPQNLSASRPQDRQFILSSKKLLLSDSGFYLCAWSAGGTFSGNTIYFGEGSWLTVV.

This clone was found a few times. V usage is TRBV11-2 and J usage is TRBJ1-3; the match to TRBD1 covers 8 bases. Losses at the gene ends were 2 bases for V and 3 bases for J; bases not matched to a gene: 3. CDR1 and CDR2 (germline): SGHAT, FQNNGV. The CDR3 runs to 15 residues. CDR3 sequence (DNA): TGTGCCAGCAGCTTATCTGACAGGGGTGGAAACACCATATATTTT. Amino acid sequence: CASSLSDRGGNTIYF.

This clone came up a few times. The chain is built from TRBV14 and TRBJ1-1; tentatively, D is TRBD1 (5 bases). The CDR3 totals 12 residues. Between the trimmed V and J ends, which lost 4 bases and 6 bases, there was a span of 9 bases. Germline V gene lookup returns CDR1 SGHDN and CDR2 FVKESK. For the CDR3, the DNA is TGTGCCAGCAGCCTTCTCAGGGCTGAAGCTTTCTTT. Protein product: CASSLLRAEAFF.

V usage is TRBV11-2 and J usage is TRBJ2-2; D gene uncertain. This CDR3 region has 15 residues. Germline V CDR1 and CDR2: SGHAT, FQNNGV. V was clipped by 5 bases and J by 3 bases, with 13 bases between them. DNA of the CDR3: TGTGCCAGCAGCCCCATGGGCCCGGACACCGGGGAGCTGTTTTTT. It specifies CASSPMGPDTGELFF.

In its sample, this clone was seen a few times. The chain is built from TRBV14 and TRBJ2-3, with unresolved D. The V gene lost 0 bases and the J gene lost 4 bases, with 5 bases spanning the gap. Germline CDR1 is SGHDN and CDR2 is FVKESK. CDR3 length: 13 residues. The CDR3 reads CASSQDWADTQYF. The DNA for the CDR3 is TGTGCCAGCAGCCAAGATTGGGCAGATACGCAGTATTTT.

The rearrangement joins TRBV21-1 to TRBJ2-3; TRBD2, the D gene given by the table, was not confirmed from the DNA. TRBV21-1 is reported as a pseudogene. CDR3 length: 14 amino acids. The CDR3 DNA follows: TGTGCCAGCATCCGGGGTGGGAGATCAGATACGCAGTATTTT. Its protein product is CASIRGGRSDTQYF.

This clone showed up just a few times. The chain uses TRBV9 and TRBJ2-5, with unresolved D. CDR1 and CDR2 (germline): SGDLS, YYNGEE. The V end lost 1 base, the J end lost 0 bases, and 4 bases lay between the germline ends. The CDR3 length is 13 residues. As DNA, the CDR3 is TGTGCCAGCAGCGTAAGAGACCAAGAGACCCAGTACTTC. It is translated as CASSVRDQETQYF.

The CDR3, as DNA: TGTGCCAGCAGGAGCGGGAGTATTCCCGAGCAGTACTTC. Its translation: CASRSGSIPEQYF. The genes are TRBV6-4 and TRBJ2-7, with 8 bases matching TRBD2. V shed 6 bases, J shed 6 bases, and the junction held 7 bases outside the gene matches. CDR1 and CDR2 (germline): MRHNA, SNTAGT. This CDR3 is built from 13 residues.

This clone was seen more than once but under ten times. The chain couples TRBV5-1 to TRBJ2-7, with D possibly being TRBD1 or TRBD2 (5 bases each). The CDR3 contains 13 residues. Trimming pared 6 bases from V and 4 bases from J, leaving 14 bases between. CDR1 and CDR2 from the germline V gene are SGHRS and YFSETQ. Here the CDR3 DNA reads TGCGCCAGCAAAGTAAGGGACGGATACGAGCAGTACTTC. Encoded protein: CASKVRDGYEQYF.

This clone was picked up a small number of times. This CDR3 is CSVSRGDQSEAFF. CDR3 DNA sequence: TGCAGCGTATCGAGGGGGGATCAAAGCGAAGCTTTCTTT. This chain links TRBV29-1 with TRBJ1-1, with D perhaps matching TRBD1 (6 bases). CDR3 length: 13 amino acids. Germline CDR1 reads SQVTM; CDR2 reads ANQGSEA. V dropped 6 bases and J dropped 8 bases, with 19 bases sitting between them.

This clone has more than one count but fewer than ten. The chain links TRBV6-6 to TRBJ2-1, with D hard to call. The V end lost 2 bases, the J end lost 9 bases, and 17 bases lay between the germline ends. CDR1 and CDR2 (germline): MNHNY, SVGAGI (reference sequence). This CDR3 region has 15 residues. The CDR3 nucleotides are TGTGCCAGCAGTTACGAGAGCCGCAGTTCCGGTGAGCAGTTCTTC. It translates to CASSYESRSSGEQFF.

The V and J genes are TRBV5-1 and TRBJ2-1; D perhaps matches TRBD1 (6 bases). The CDR3 runs to 22 residues. Germline values: CDR1 SGHRS, CDR2 YFSETQ. Between the trimmed V and J ends, which lost 0 bases and 6 bases, there was a span of 34 bases. The CDR3 coding sequence is TGCGCCAGCAGCTTGGTACTCTCTGGGGCAGCGTCGACAGGACTCTACCTCAATGAGCAGTTCTTC. The encoded protein is CASSLVLSGAASTGLYLNEQFF.

V usage is TRBV9 and J usage is TRBJ2-1; D possibly corresponds to TRBD2 (5 bases). Germline CDR1 is SGDLS and CDR2 is YYNGEE. Trimming took off 4 bases at V and 3 bases at J, with 11 bases between the two ends. This CDR3 spans 14 amino acids. The CDR3: CASSLQSGYNEQFF. Here the CDR3 DNA reads TGTGCCAGCAGCCTACAGAGCGGCTACAATGAGCAGTTCTTC. The complete variable domain, with remaining parts taken from reference TRBV9 and TRBJ2-1, reads DSGVTQTPKHLITATGQRVTLRCSPRSGDLSVYWYQQSLDQGLQFLIQYYNGEERAKGNILERFSAQQFPDLHSELNLSSLELGDSALYFCASSLQSGYNEQFFGPGTRLTVL.

As to this clone: Germline is not matched at one junction end, which may reflect a read error. The rearrangement links TRBV30 to TRBJ2-2; D might be TRBD1 (7 bases). CDR3 size: 14 residues. CDR1 and CDR2 (germline): GTSNPN, SVGIG (reference sequence). The CDR3 nucleotides are TGTGCCTGGCGGACAGGAGGGACCACCGGGGAGCTGTTCTTT. This translates into CAWRTGGTTGELFF.

V and J are TRBV28 and TRBJ2-7, with 9 bases lining up with TRBD1. The CDR3 is made up of 15 amino acids. V lost 6 bases, J lost 3 bases, and 9 bases stayed unmatched. CDR1 and CDR2 (germline): MDHEN, SYDVKM. The CDR3 DNA reads TGTGCCAGCAGCCAGACAGGGGGAGGCTTCTACGAGCAGTACTTC. Translated, it gives CASSQTGGGFYEQYF.

The gene calls are TRBV4-3 and TRBJ1-6, with D possibly matching TRBD1 (5 bases). This CDR3 is 16 amino acids long. CDR1 and CDR2 from the germline V gene are LGHNA and YSLEER. The ends were cut back, 0 bases at V and 6 bases at J, with 12 bases in the middle. The DNA for the CDR3 is TGCGCCAGCAGCCAAGATAGCGGGGGACCTAATTCACCCCTCCACTTT. Translated: CASSQDSGGPNSPLHF.

A note on this clone: The sample has other DNA sequences that encode this CDR3 too. The chain employs TRBV9 and TRBJ2-5, with D perhaps matching TRBD1 (6 bases). CDR3 size: 15 residues. V lost 2 bases to trimming and J lost 2 bases, with 13 bases between them. Germline lookup yields CDR1 SGDLS and CDR2 YYNGEE. CDR3 coding DNA: TGTGCCAGCAGCGTGGGCAGGGGCGGGCAAGAGACCCAGTACTTC. It encodes CASSVGRGGQETQYF.

The chain carries TRBV2 and TRBJ2-3, with D hard to call. V lost 7 bases and J 0 bases, leaving 8 bases between the germline ends. Per the germline V gene, CDR1 is SNHLY and CDR2 is FYNNEI. The CDR3 sequence is 13 residues long. The CDR3 loop reads CASTEPSTDTQYF. DNA of the CDR3: TGTGCCAGCACCGAGCCAAGCACAGATACGCAGTATTTT.

This clone was observed a handful of times. An end of the junction differs from the germline gene, which may be a read error. The rearrangement links TRBV6-5 to TRBJ2-7, with D unclear. The CDR3 runs to 13 residues. Per the germline V gene, CDR1 is MNHEY and CDR2 is SVGAGI. The CDR3 region is CAISESGSYEQYF. The CDR3 DNA reads TGTGCCATCAGTGAGTCGGGTAGCTACGAGCAGTACTTC.

This rearrangement joins TRBV6-1 to TRBJ1-6; 8 bases map to TRBD1. Germline V gene data show CDR1 as MNHNS and CDR2 as SASEGT. V lost 2 bases, J lost 9 bases, and 6 bases stayed unmatched. There are 15 residues in the CDR3. The CDR3 DNA reads as TGTGCCAGCAGTGAACAGGGGGCGCGAGCTTCACCCCTCCACTTT. Its protein product is CASSEQGARASPLHF.

The CDR3 coding sequence is TGTGCCAGCAGTTCACAGATTCAGCCCCAGCATTTT. Translation: CASSSQIQPQHF. This chain uses TRBV2 with TRBJ1-5; no clear D. V was cut by 5 bases and J by 6 bases, with 8 bases left in between. The CDR3 extends over 12 amino acids. CDR1 is SNHLY, CDR2 FYNNEI, per germline.

The chain recombines TRBV11-2 with TRBJ2-1, with D unclear. Trimming cost V 1 base and J 8 bases, with 15 bases left between them. Germline CDR1 reads SGHAT; CDR2 reads FQNNGV. CDR3 length equals 15 residues. CDR3 sequence reads: CASSLGADHLDEQFF. The CDR3 DNA is TGTGCCAGCAGCTTAGGAGCCGACCACCTGGATGAGCAGTTCTTC.

This clone appeared a few times. The chain has TRBV5-1 and TRBJ2-1, with 7 bases lining up with TRBD1. The CDR3 length is 15 residues. V dropped 3 bases and J dropped 8; count of bases not matched to a gene: 11. CDR1 is SGHRS and CDR2 is YFSETQ in the germline V gene. This chain's CDR3 is CASSWGQLHWDEQFF. The DNA of the CDR3 is TGCGCCAGCAGCTGGGGACAGCTCCATTGGGATGAGCAGTTCTTC. The full variable domain, completed using reference TRBV5-1 and TRBJ2-1, is KAGVTQTPRYLIKTRGQQVTLSCSPISGHRSVSWYQQTPGQGLQFLFEYFSETQRNKGNFPGRFSGRQFSNSRSEMNVSTLELGDSALYLCASSWGQLHWDEQFFGPGTRLTVL.

As concerns this clone: This sample includes further DNA sequences coding for the same CDR3. The chain couples TRBV2 to TRBJ2-3; D is uncertain. Trimming removed 3 bases from V and 3 bases from J, with 4 bases in between. This CDR3 comprises 12 residues. Germline assignment: CDR1 SNHLY and CDR2 FYNNEI. Here the CDR3 DNA reads TGTGCCAGCAGTGAGGGGACAGATACGCAGTATTTT. This sequence encodes CASSEGTDTQYF.

This clone was seen a handful of times. V gene TRBV29-1 combines with J gene TRBJ1-6, with 8 positions matching TRBD1. CDR3 length: 13 residues. V was pared by 3 bases and J by 9 bases, with 4 bases of the junction left unmatched. Germline V gene data show CDR1 as SQVTM and CDR2 as ANQGSEA. CDR3 region: CSVETGVGSPLHF. The CDR3 nucleotides read TGCAGCGTTGAGACAGGGGTGGGTTCACCCCTCCACTTT. Full variable domain (missing parts from reference TRBV29-1 and TRBJ1-6): SAVISQKPSRDICQRGTSLTIQCQVDSQVTMMFWYRQQPGQSLTLIATANQGSEATYESGFVIDKFPISRPNLTFSTLTVSNMSPEDSSIYLCSVETGVGSPLHFGNGTRLTVT.

A few counts support this clone. The chain has TRBV18 and TRBJ1-1, with 7 bases that match TRBD1. After removal of 2 bases from V and 7 bases from J, the junction contained 7 bases not matched to a gene. CDR3 length equals 14 residues. Germline V lookup: CDR1 KGHSH, CDR2 LQKENI. Here the CDR3 DNA reads TGTGCCAGCTCACCAGGACAGGTAGTAGGTGAAGCTTTCTTT. Translation gives CASSPGQVVGEAFF.

In its sample, this clone was seen a few times. The V call is TRBV30, the J call TRBJ1-2; D not certain. V shed 0 bases and J shed 8 bases, with 16 bases lying between them. The CDR3 extends over 14 amino acids. Germline V gives CDR1 GTSNPN, CDR2 SVGIG (reference sequence). The CDR3 sequence: CAWSVNREVGGYTF. Here the CDR3 DNA reads TGTGCCTGGAGTGTGAATCGGGAGGTGGGAGGCTACACCTTC.

The table lists this clone with a few counts. V is TRBV7-2 and J is TRBJ1-2; TRBD1 might be the D (5 bases). The V gene's germline CDR1 is SGHTA and CDR2 FQGNSA. The CDR3 spans 13 residues. V dropped 2 bases and J dropped 8 bases, with 12 bases sitting between them. CDR3 nucleotides: TGTGCCAGCAGCTTATCAGGGCTTAGAGGCTACACCTTC. Its translation: CASSLSGLRGYTF.